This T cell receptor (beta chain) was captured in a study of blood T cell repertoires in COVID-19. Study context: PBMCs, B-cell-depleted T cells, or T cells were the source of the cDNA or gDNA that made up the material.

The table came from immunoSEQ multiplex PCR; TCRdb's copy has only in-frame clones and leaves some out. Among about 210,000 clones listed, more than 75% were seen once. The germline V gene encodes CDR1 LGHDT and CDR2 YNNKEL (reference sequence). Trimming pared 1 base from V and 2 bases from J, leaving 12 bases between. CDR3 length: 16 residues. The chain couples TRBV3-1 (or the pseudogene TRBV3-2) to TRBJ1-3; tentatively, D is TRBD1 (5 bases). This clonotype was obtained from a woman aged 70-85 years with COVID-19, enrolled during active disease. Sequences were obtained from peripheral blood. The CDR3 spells CASSQGDSFPGNTIYF. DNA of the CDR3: TGTGCCAGCAGCCAAGGTGACAGTTTCCCTGGAAACACCATATATTTT.